One sample yielded the 14 T cell receptor beta chains listed below, sequenced in a study of blood T cell repertoires in COVID-19. Assay used: immunoSEQ multiplex PCR; TCRdb lists only in-frame clones, some missing. The sample holds around 58,000 clones, 88% seen once. Sample: peripheral blood. The source is a human donor in a cohort sampled during active COVID-19.

The J gene is TRBJ2-5, the V gene TRBV18; D remains ambiguous. V lost 1 base and J 4 bases, leaving 4 bases between the germline ends. This CDR3 spans 12 amino acids. Germline-derived CDR1 and CDR2 are KGHSH and LQKENI. The DNA of the CDR3 is TGTGCCAGCTCACCACTCGGAGAGACCCAGTACTTC. Amino acid sequence: CASSPLGETQYF.

The V and J genes are TRBV11-3 and TRBJ1-1, with TRBD1 matching 11 bases. V was clipped by 4 bases and J by 6 bases; unmatched bases: 7. CDR3 length equals 15 residues. Looked up from germline, CDR1 is SGHNT and CDR2 is YENEEA. The CDR3 bases are TGTGCCAGCAGCTCCGGACAGGGGGCGAATTCTGAAGCTTTCTTT. Its translation is CASSSGQGANSEAFF.

A remark on this clone: This CDR3 is also generated by other DNA sequences in the sample. This rearrangement joins TRBV3-1 (or the pseudogene TRBV3-2) to TRBJ2-4; D call uncertain. Germline-derived CDR1 and CDR2 are LGHDT and YNNKEL (reference sequence). This CDR3 has 13 residues. Deletions cut 3 bases from V and 3 bases from J, with 6 bases between. As DNA, the CDR3 is TGTGCCAGCAGCCAGGCCCTCAAAAACATTCAGTACTTC. This sequence encodes CASSQALKNIQYF.

The chain carries TRBV18 and TRBJ2-1; 8 bases fit TRBD2. The V gene end was trimmed by 5 bases and the J gene end by 0 bases; junction bases not matched to a gene: 3. There are 15 residues in the CDR3. Germline V lookup: CDR1 KGHSH, CDR2 LQKENI. CDR3 coding DNA: TGTGCCAGCTCAACGAGCGGGGGCTCCTACAATGAGCAGTTCTTC. Residues: CASSTSGGSYNEQFF.

On this clone: One junction end disagrees with the germline gene, perhaps due to a read error. The chain carries TRBV3-1 (or the pseudogene TRBV3-2) and TRBJ1-1, with D possibly matching TRBD1 (5 bases). Germline assignment: CDR1 LGHDT and CDR2 YNNKEL (reference sequence). The CDR3 is 15 amino acids. The CDR3 sequence is CASSKDIRANTEAFF. CDR3 sequence (DNA): TGTGCCAGCAGCAAAGATATCAGGGCGAACACTGAAGCTTTCTTT.

Concerning this clone itself: The junction departs from germline at one end; a sequencing error may be responsible. V and J are TRBV5-4 and TRBJ2-3, with TRBD2 identical over 7 bases. CDR3 size: 16 residues. Germline CDR1 is SGHNT and CDR2 is YYREEE (reference sequence). In nucleotides, the CDR3 is TGTGCCAGTAGCTCAGGTCGGCGGGGGTTCACAGATACGCAGTATTTT. Translation gives CASSSGRRGFTDTQYF.

V and J are TRBV19 and TRBJ1-5; TRBD1 agrees at 7 bases. CDR3 size: 17 residues. V was clipped by 4 bases and J by 0 bases; unmatched bases: 9. Germline assignment: CDR1 LNHDA and CDR2 SQIVND (reference sequence). The CDR3 loop reads CASSTRDRAISNQPQHF. The CDR3 DNA reads as TGTGCCAGTAGTACGAGGGACAGAGCTATTAGCAATCAGCCCCAGCATTTT.

This rearrangement joins TRBV27 to TRBJ1-2; D may be TRBD1 (5 bases). Trimming took 4 bases from V and 4 from J, leaving 16 bases between them. Germline CDR1 MNHEY, CDR2 SMNVEV (reference sequence). This CDR3 has 15 residues. CDR3 sequence: CASSSANSGSYGYTF. In nucleotides, the CDR3 is TGTGCCAGCAGTTCTGCCAACTCAGGGTCCTATGGCTACACCTTC.

The chain recombines TRBV6-5 with TRBJ1-6; 8 bases are a match to TRBD1. This CDR3 spans 14 amino acids. J was trimmed by 10 bases and V by 6 bases; bases with no gene match: 8. Germline V gene sequence: CDR1 MNHEY, CDR2 SVGAGI. CDR3 residues: CASRTGTGGSPLHF. The CDR3 region has the DNA TGTGCCAGCAGGACCGGGACAGGAGGGTCACCCCTCCACTTT.

The genes are TRBV19 and TRBJ2-7; D call uncertain. CDR1 and CDR2 from the germline V gene are LNHDA and SQIVND (reference sequence). The V end lost 10 bases, the J end lost 0 bases, and 13 bases lay between the germline ends. The CDR3 has 13 residues. This CDR3 is CATYGRSSYEQYF. CDR3 DNA sequence: TGTGCCACCTATGGTCGGTCCTCCTACGAGCAGTACTTC.

The chain joins TRBV7-6 to TRBJ2-1; 7 bases align to TRBD1. V lost 2 bases, J lost 5 bases, and 9 bases stayed unmatched. Germline V CDR1 and CDR2: SGHVS, FNYEAQ. The CDR3 contains 16 residues. The CDR3 nucleotides are TGTGCCAGCAGCTTATCTGGCAGGGGGAAAAACAATGAGCAGTTCTTC. Translation: CASSLSGRGKNNEQFF.

This rearrangement joins TRBV9 to TRBJ2-1; a weak D match, TRBD2 (6 bases). V was shortened by 6 bases and J by 6 bases, with 22 bases between the two germline ends. The germline gives CDR1 SGDLS, CDR2 YYNGEE. CDR3 length: 16 amino acids. In DNA, the CDR3 is TGTGCCAGCACCGCTTCTAGCGCGAGGTCTGGCAATGAGCAGTTCTTC. Translated, it gives CASTASSARSGNEQFF.

The rearrangement links TRBV9 to TRBJ2-7; 10 nucleotides align to TRBD2. The CDR3 is 15 residues long. Trimming cost V 4 bases and J 5 bases; bases outside gene matches: 9. Germline V gene sequence: CDR1 SGDLS, CDR2 YYNGEE. The DNA of the CDR3 is TGTGCCAGCAGCCCCCTAGCGGGAGTGTGGGACGAGCAGTACTTC. The encoded protein is CASSPLAGVWDEQYF. The whole variable domain, filled in from reference TRBV9 and TRBJ2-7, reads DSGVTQTPKHLITATGQRVTLRCSPRSGDLSVYWYQQSLDQGLQFLIQYYNGEERAKGNILERFSAQQFPDLHSELNLSSLELGDSALYFCASSPLAGVWDEQYFGPGTRLTVT.

The chain recombines TRBV6-5 with TRBJ1-1; no firm D call. The length of the CDR3 is 13 residues. Germline V gene lookup returns CDR1 MNHEY and CDR2 SVGAGI. V shed 5 bases and J shed 1 base, with 8 bases lying between them. CDR3 sequence: CASSTRENTEAFF. The DNA for the CDR3 is TGTGCCAGCAGTACCCGGGAGAACACTGAAGCTTTCTTT.